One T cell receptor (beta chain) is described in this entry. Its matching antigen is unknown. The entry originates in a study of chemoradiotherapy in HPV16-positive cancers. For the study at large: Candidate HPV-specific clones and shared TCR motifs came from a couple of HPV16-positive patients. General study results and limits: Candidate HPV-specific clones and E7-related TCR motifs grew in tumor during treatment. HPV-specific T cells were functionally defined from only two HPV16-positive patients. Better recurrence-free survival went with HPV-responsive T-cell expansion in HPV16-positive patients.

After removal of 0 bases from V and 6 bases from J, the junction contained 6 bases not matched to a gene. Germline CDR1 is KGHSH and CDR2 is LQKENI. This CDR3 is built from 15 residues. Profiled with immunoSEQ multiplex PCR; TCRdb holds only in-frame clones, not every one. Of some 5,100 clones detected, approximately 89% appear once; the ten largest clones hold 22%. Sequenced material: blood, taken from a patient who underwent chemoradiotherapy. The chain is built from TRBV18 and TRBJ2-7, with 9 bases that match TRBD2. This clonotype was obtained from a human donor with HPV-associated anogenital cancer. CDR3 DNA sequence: TGTGCCAGCTCACCACCTCGCGGGGGGGACGGCGAGCAGTACTTC. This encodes CASSPPRGGDGEQYF.